This T cell receptor beta chain was captured by sequencing in a study of shared clonotypes between healthy human individuals. This clone has just a few counts. Clones were read by immunoSEQ multiplex PCR, and TCRdb kept only the in-frame ones, dropping some. The sample lists about 230,000 clones; under 80% were seen once. The CDR3 extends over 15 amino acids. V shed 5 bases, J shed 6 bases, and the junction held 9 bases outside the gene matches. CDR1 is LGHNT, CDR2 FRNRAP, per germline. The sequenced sample consisted of memory CD4+ T cells sorted from blood. Subset noted: CD45RA-negative fraction. V is TRBV12-5 and J is TRBJ2-1; 8 bases map to TRBD1. This TCR was sampled from a man aged 30 to 39 in good health. In DNA form, the CDR3 reads TGTGCTAGTGGTCCAGGGGGCTTATCTTTCAATGAGCAGTTCTTC. Its translation is CASGPGGLSFNEQFF.